A selection of T cell receptor beta chains follows, all from one sample in a study of cytomegalovirus exposure and HLA in healthy donors. TCRdb's table, derived via immunoSEQ multiplex PCR, lists solely in-frame clones and lacks some. The profile covers 150,000 or so clones, with about 89% appearing a single time and approximately 2.5% taken by the ten largest. The sequenced sample consisted of PBMCs. These receptors originate from a man between 18 and 29 years old in good health and CMV-seropositive. Each CDR3 is given without its conserved first and last residue.

J gene: TRBJ1-3; V gene: TRBV5-6; CDR3 protein: ASSLADRENTIY
J gene: TRBJ2-2; V gene: TRBV12-5; CDR3 protein: ASGFPASLNTGELF
J gene: TRBJ2-1; V gene: TRBV2; CDR3 protein: ASSGSNEQF
J gene: TRBJ1-1; V gene: TRBV27; CDR3 protein: ASTGTGFVTEAF
J gene: TRBJ2-7; V gene: TRBV10-1; CDR3 protein: ASRRETGNRLCSYEQY
J gene: TRBJ2-2; V gene: TRBV9; CDR3 protein: ASTDRNTGELF
J gene: TRBJ1-2; V gene: TRBV9; CDR3 protein: ASSATRGRKVGYT
J gene: TRBJ2-1; V gene: TRBV7-2; CDR3 protein: ASSLQGVSYNEQF
J gene: TRBJ2-3; V gene: TRBV19; CDR3 protein: ASSMWQGSTDTQY
J gene: TRBJ1-1; V gene: TRBV7-2; CDR3 protein: ASSLQTAAF
J gene: TRBJ2-3; V gene: TRBV27; CDR3 protein: ASGGGAMPPNTQY
J gene: TRBJ1-2; V gene: TRBV6-5; CDR3 protein: ASGAKGSGGYT
J gene: TRBJ2-2; V gene: TRBV19; CDR3 protein: ASSISRLATGELF
J gene: TRBJ2-3; V gene: TRBV5-1; CDR3 protein: ASSLGAHQDTQY
J gene: TRBJ1-2; V gene: TRBV9; CDR3 protein: ASSGNTGAGYGYT
J gene: TRBJ2-3; V gene: TRBV10-2; CDR3 protein: ASSDGGTGGFTDTQY
J gene: TRBJ1-1; V gene: TRBV19; CDR3 protein: ASSATVNTEAF
J gene: TRBJ1-4; V gene: TRBV10-2; CDR3 protein: ASSAGGQGHPEKLF
J gene: TRBJ2-7; V gene: TRBV7-3; CDR3 protein: ASSLNRGGSEQY
J gene: TRBJ2-1; V gene: TRBV6-5; CDR3 protein: ASSPGGGYNEQF
J gene: TRBJ2-7; V gene: TRBV6-5; CDR3 protein: ASRLAGTYEQY
J gene: TRBJ1-1; V gene: TRBV25-1; CDR3 protein: ASSIGAYTEAF
J gene: TRBJ2-2; V gene: TRBV6-5; CDR3 protein: ASTGIADTGELF
J gene: TRBJ2-7; V gene: TRBV7-8; CDR3 protein: ASSNPVNPKWTGENYEQY
J gene: TRBJ2-7; V gene: TRBV6-5; CDR3 protein: ASREGGGEY
J gene: TRBJ1-2; V gene: TRBV20-1; CDR3 protein: SAKQGWGYT
J gene: TRBJ1-2; V gene: TRBV4-1; CDR3 protein: ASSQFLLRASPPRYGYT
J gene: TRBJ1-1; V gene: TRBV29-1; CDR3 protein: SVEPYGGGSYTEAF
J gene: TRBJ1-4; V gene: TRBV7-9; CDR3 protein: ASSEGQLNEKLF
J gene: TRBJ2-3; V gene: TRBV5-1; CDR3 protein: ASSAGLAGVPSTDTQY
J gene: TRBJ1-1; V gene: TRBV10-3; CDR3 protein: AISETVQGASTEAF
J gene: TRBJ1-3; V gene: TRBV9; CDR3 protein: ASSVTGTPRPGNTIY
J gene: TRBJ2-5; V gene: TRBV6-5; CDR3 protein: ASSSTGTPVQETQY
J gene: TRBJ2-7; V gene: TRBV6-4; CDR3 protein: ASSKRLGVYEQY
J gene: TRBJ2-7; V gene: TRBV21-1; CDR3 protein: ASSKVVGAAAYEQY
J gene: TRBJ2-3; V gene: TRBV11-3; CDR3 protein: ASSLGGRYTDTQY
J gene: TRBJ2-7; V gene: TRBV19; CDR3 protein: ASSMVGEAYEQY
J gene: TRBJ2-7; V gene: TRBV28; CDR3 protein: ASRMITVNSYEQY
J gene: TRBJ2-1; V gene: TRBV28; CDR3 protein: ASSLAAGVLDEQF
J gene: TRBJ1-5; V gene: TRBV19; CDR3 protein: ASNPRAGDHSNQPQH
J gene: TRBJ2-3; V gene: TRBV19; CDR3 protein: ASSIGASPDTQY
J gene: TRBJ2-7; V gene: TRBV18; CDR3 protein: ASSPRAYPASGRPTDEQY
J gene: TRBJ2-7; V gene: TRBV5-1; CDR3 protein: ASSSVRDSLFGEQY
J gene: TRBJ2-5; V gene: TRBV9; CDR3 protein: ASSVEGLSGETQY
J gene: TRBJ2-6; V gene: TRBV4-3; CDR3 protein: ASSQGTNSGANVLT
J gene: TRBJ2-1; V gene: TRBV28; CDR3 protein: ASSQLAGGYNEQF
J gene: TRBJ2-2; V gene: TRBV12-5; CDR3 protein: ASGSQASNTGELF
J gene: TRBJ2-7; V gene: TRBV25-1; CDR3 protein: ASSDGTVKGYEQY
J gene: TRBJ1-1; V gene: TRBV4-2; CDR3 protein: ASSHPLDRVGVRSEAF
J gene: TRBJ2-3; V gene: TRBV7-2; CDR3 protein: ASSGGTADTQY
J gene: TRBJ1-2; V gene: TRBV7-9; CDR3 protein: ASSLVSQGSSYT
J gene: TRBJ1-4; V gene: TRBV15; CDR3 protein: ATSRDDSEKLF
J gene: TRBJ2-7; V gene: TRBV4-3; CDR3 protein: ASSQGLVQNGYEQY
J gene: TRBJ1-1; V gene: TRBV2; CDR3 protein: ASSQQGATNTEAF
J gene: TRBJ2-7; V gene: TRBV28; CDR3 protein: ASSLVSHEQY
J gene: TRBJ1-4; V gene: TRBV7-9; CDR3 protein: ASSFSATNEKLF
J gene: TRBJ2-1; V gene: TRBV6-5; CDR3 protein: ASTGTSGSYEQF
J gene: TRBJ2-1; V gene: TRBV7-3; CDR3 protein: ASSLYGREQF
J gene: TRBJ2-2; V gene: TRBV5-1; CDR3 protein: ASTLGTGELF
J gene: TRBJ2-2; V gene: TRBV5-1; CDR3 protein: ASSVEWTGELF